Listed below are T cell receptor beta chains from one sample, sequenced in a study of blood T cell repertoires in COVID-19. Assay: immunoSEQ multiplex PCR; the TCRdb copy retains only in-frame clones and omits some. The table lists roughly 200,000 clones, roughly nine tenths of them singletons. The sequencing sample was made of peripheral blood. The receptors derive from a man aged 40-55 years with acute or convalescent COVID-19. CDR3s include the opening cysteine and the closing phenylalanine or tryptophan. D genes are given only for firm matches. Size is omitted from some rows. Given values are once, few, many or a class for expanded clones.

D gene: TRBD1
J gene: TRBJ1-1
clone size: NA
CDR3 length: 15
V gene: TRBV6-6
CDR3 protein: CASSPTGTGSTEAFF
CDR3 DNA: TGTGCCAGCAGTCCCACCGGGACAGGGTCGACTGAAGCTTTCTTT

D gene: TRBD2
J gene: TRBJ2-7
clone size: NA
CDR3 length: 16
V gene: TRBV4-1
CDR3 protein: CASSHAAGGPSYEQYF
CDR3 DNA: TGCGCCAGCAGCCACGCCGCGGGGGGGCCCTCCTACGAGCAGTACTTC

D gene: NA
J gene: TRBJ2-3
clone size: NA
CDR3 length: 17
V gene: TRBV14
CDR3 protein: CASSQDPTGQTRDTQYF
CDR3 DNA: TGTGCCAGCAGCCAAGATCCAACAGGACAAACCAGGGATACGCAGTATTTT

D gene: TRBD1
J gene: TRBJ2-6
clone size: NA
CDR3 length: 17
V gene: TRBV10-3
CDR3 protein: CAIFPGQGAFGANVLTF
CDR3 DNA: TGTGCCATATTCCCGGGACAGGGGGCGTTTGGGGCCAACGTCCTGACTTTC

D gene: NA
J gene: TRBJ1-1
clone size: NA
CDR3 length: 14
V gene: TRBV18
CDR3 protein: CASSLIDRQFEAFF
CDR3 DNA: TGTGCCAGCTCACTAATCGACAGGCAGTTCGAAGCTTTCTTT

D gene: TRBD1
J gene: TRBJ2-1
clone size: NA
CDR3 length: 14
V gene: TRBV28
CDR3 protein: CASRLGQDYNEQFF
CDR3 DNA: TGTGCCAGCAGACTGGGACAGGATTACAATGAGCAGTTCTTC

D gene: TRBD1
J gene: TRBJ2-3
clone size: NA
CDR3 length: 16
V gene: TRBV5-4
CDR3 protein: CAPSSRGQGPADTQYF
CDR3 DNA: TGTGCACCGAGCTCCAGGGGACAGGGGCCCGCAGATACGCAGTATTTT

D gene: TRBD2
J gene: TRBJ2-5
clone size: once
CDR3 length: 16
V gene: TRBV5-8
CDR3 protein: CASSSDLRGGQETQYF
CDR3 DNA: TGTGCCAGCAGCTCGGATCTGCGGGGGGGACAAGAGACCCAGTACTTC

D gene: TRBD1
J gene: TRBJ2-1
clone size: NA
CDR3 length: 16
V gene: TRBV7-2
CDR3 protein: CASSDSGTGGIGEQFF
CDR3 DNA: TGTGCCAGCAGCGACTCCGGGACAGGGGGCATCGGTGAGCAGTTCTTC

D gene: TRBD2
J gene: TRBJ2-3
clone size: NA
CDR3 length: 15
V gene: TRBV5-1
CDR3 protein: CASSTGTSFADTQYF
CDR3 DNA: TGCGCCAGCAGCACCGGGACTAGTTTCGCAGATACGCAGTATTTT

D gene: TRBD2
J gene: TRBJ2-7
clone size: NA
CDR3 length: 16
V gene: TRBV27
CDR3 protein: CASSLLGGGAEDEQYF
CDR3 DNA: TGTGCCAGCAGTTTATTAGGCGGGGGGGCTGAGGACGAGCAGTACTTC

D gene: TRBD1
J gene: TRBJ1-1
clone size: NA
CDR3 length: 13
V gene: TRBV30
CDR3 protein: CAWSAQGASEAFF
CDR3 DNA: TGTGCCTGGAGTGCACAGGGGGCGAGTGAAGCTTTCTTT

D gene: TRBD1
J gene: TRBJ1-2
clone size: NA
CDR3 length: 13
V gene: TRBV27
CDR3 protein: CASSPGQSYGYTF
CDR3 DNA: TGTGCCAGCAGTCCGGGACAGTCATATGGCTACACCTTC

D gene: NA
J gene: TRBJ1-1
clone size: few
CDR3 length: 12
V gene: TRBV29-1
CDR3 protein: CSVAGGRTEAFF
CDR3 DNA: TGCAGCGTTGCGGGGGGCAGGACTGAAGCTTTCTTT

D gene: NA
J gene: TRBJ2-2
clone size: NA
CDR3 length: 16
V gene: TRBV7-3
CDR3 protein: CASSLSRRPRTGELFF
CDR3 DNA: TGTGCCAGCAGCTTAAGTCGGAGACCGAGGACCGGGGAGCTGTTTTTT

D gene: NA
J gene: TRBJ2-5
clone size: NA
CDR3 length: 12
V gene: TRBV2
CDR3 protein: CASSDMEETQYF
CDR3 DNA: TGTGCCAGCAGTGACATGGAGGAGACCCAGTACTTC

D gene: NA
J gene: TRBJ2-5
clone size: NA
CDR3 length: 13
V gene: TRBV7-2
CDR3 protein: CASSGLYQETQYF
CDR3 DNA: TGTGCCAGCAGCGGCCTGTACCAAGAGACCCAGTACTTC

D gene: TRBD1
J gene: TRBJ2-7
clone size: NA
CDR3 length: 13
V gene: TRBV18
CDR3 protein: CASSSGQGGEQYF
CDR3 DNA: TGTGCCAGCTCAAGTGGACAGGGGGGCGAGCAGTACTTC

D gene: NA
J gene: TRBJ1-1
clone size: NA
CDR3 length: 13
V gene: TRBV4-1
CDR3 protein: CASSQAQGTEAFF
CDR3 DNA: TGCGCCAGCAGCCAAGCACAGGGAACTGAAGCTTTCTTT

D gene: TRBD2
J gene: TRBJ2-3
clone size: NA
CDR3 length: 17
V gene: TRBV5-1
CDR3 protein: CASSSDPSGGSVDTQYF
CDR3 DNA: TGCGCCAGCAGCTCAGATCCTAGCGGGGGCTCGGTAGATACGCAGTATTTT

D gene: NA
J gene: TRBJ2-7
clone size: NA
CDR3 length: 15
V gene: TRBV9
CDR3 protein: CASSVGPSSSYEQYF
CDR3 DNA: TGTGCCAGCAGCGTAGGTCCGTCGAGCTCCTACGAGCAGTACTTC

D gene: NA
J gene: TRBJ1-1
clone size: NA
CDR3 length: 12
V gene: TRBV7-2
CDR3 protein: CASSPWNTEAFF
CDR3 DNA: TGTGCCAGCAGCCCCTGGAACACTGAAGCTTTCTTT